Here is one T cell receptor (beta chain) with its context. The authors obtained over 170 million TCR-beta sequences from 15-18 subjects per sequencing run. MiXCR, run by TCRdb on the 5' RACE reads, gives a single entry per CDR3 protein. The table shows about 53,000 distinct CDR3 sequences, with 7.5% to 9.5% occurring only once. The data are from a study of neurological immune-mediated disorders. Time point here: longitudinal time-point 3. Germline CDR1 reads LNHNV; CDR2 reads YYDKDF (reference sequence). V was pared by 1 base and J by 13 bases, with 18 bases between. The CDR3 totals 14 residues. This sequence joins TRBV15 and TRBJ2-3; perhaps TRBD2 as D (5 bases). The receptor's source is a woman between 40 and 50 years old in good health. The sample was PBMCs. The CDR3 bases are TGTGCCACCAGCAGAGGGGCGAAGACTAAACCGGAGTATTTT. Amino acids: CATSRGAKTKPEYF.